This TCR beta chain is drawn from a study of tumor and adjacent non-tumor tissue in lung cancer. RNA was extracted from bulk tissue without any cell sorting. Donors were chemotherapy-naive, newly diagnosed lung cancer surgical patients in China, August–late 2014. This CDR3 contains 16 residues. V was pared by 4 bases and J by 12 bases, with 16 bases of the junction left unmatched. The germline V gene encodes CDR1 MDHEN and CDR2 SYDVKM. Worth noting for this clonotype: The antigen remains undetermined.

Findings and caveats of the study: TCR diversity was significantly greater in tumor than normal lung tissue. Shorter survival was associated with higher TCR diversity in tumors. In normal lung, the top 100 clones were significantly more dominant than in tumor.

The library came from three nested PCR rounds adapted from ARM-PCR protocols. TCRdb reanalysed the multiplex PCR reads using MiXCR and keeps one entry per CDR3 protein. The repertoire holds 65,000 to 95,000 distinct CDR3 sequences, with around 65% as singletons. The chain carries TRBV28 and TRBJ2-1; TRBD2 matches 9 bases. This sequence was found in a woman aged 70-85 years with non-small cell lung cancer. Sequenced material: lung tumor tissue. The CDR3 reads CASSSLISGSPGGQFF. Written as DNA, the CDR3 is TGTGCCAGCAGTTCCCTGATTAGCGGGAGCCCAGGTGGGCAGTTCTTC. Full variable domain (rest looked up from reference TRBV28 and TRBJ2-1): DVKVTQSSRYLVKRTGEKVFLECVQDMDHENMFWYRQDPGLGLRLIYFSYDVKMKEKGDIPEGYSVSREKKERFSLILESASTNQTSMYLCASSSLISGSPGGQFFGPGTRLTVL.